The next 10 T cell receptor beta chains were all read from a single sample in a study of blood T cell repertoires in COVID-19. Clones were sequenced by immunoSEQ multiplex PCR, and TCRdb holds only the in-frame ones, with some missing. This table holds over 350,000 clones, just over 90% found once. Sequenced: PBMCs or T cells enriched from blood (not recorded which). The receptors here all came from a woman aged 35 to 49 who had been exposed to COVID-19.

This clone was seen once. CDR3 protein: CAWSGLEDTQYF. The CDR3 region has the DNA TGTGCCTGGAGTGGACTAGAGGATACGCAGTATTTT. The chain joins TRBV30 to TRBJ2-3; D perhaps matches TRBD2 (6 bases). The CDR3 length is 12 residues. Germline V lookup: CDR1 GTSNPN, CDR2 SVGIG (reference sequence). V dropped 1 base and J dropped 6 bases, with 8 bases sitting between them.

This chain links TRBV18 with TRBJ1-5; D is possibly TRBD1 (5 bases). The CDR3 spans 13 residues. The V end lost 3 bases, the J end lost 4 bases, and 7 bases lay between the germline ends. The germline V gene has CDR1 KGHSH and CDR2 LQKENI. CDR3 DNA sequence: TGTGCCAGCTCACCGGAGGGGAATCAGCCCCAGCATTTT. Translating it yields CASSPEGNQPQHF.

The chain links TRBV27 to TRBJ1-2; D is unresolved. Per germline, CDR1 MNHEY and CDR2 SMNVEV (reference sequence). Trimming removed 10 bases at V and 6 bases at J, with 24 bases between. The CDR3 runs 15 residues. The CDR3: CATRPRGRGRDGYTF. CDR3 nucleotides: TGTGCCACCAGACCCCGAGGGCGGGGAAGGGATGGCTACACCTTC.

The V and J genes are TRBV24-1 and TRBJ2-2; 11 bases line up with TRBD2. This CDR3 contains 16 residues. J was trimmed by 5 bases and V by 3 bases; bases with no gene match: 4. The germline CDR1 and CDR2 sequences are KGHDR and SFDVKD. The CDR3 region is CATSDTSGRRTGELFF. DNA for the CDR3: TGTGCCACCAGTGATACTAGCGGGAGACGGACCGGGGAGCTGTTTTTT.

The rearrangement links TRBV12-3 or TRBV12-4 to TRBJ2-7; no definite D call. Trimming stripped 5 bases from V and 7 bases from J, with 12 bases between. The CDR3 consists of 12 residues. For the CDR3, the DNA is TGTGCCAGCAGTCTAGGCCCCCGGGAGCAGTACTTC. Translation: CASSLGPREQYF.

CDR3 region: CASSVAGGPGNEQFF. The CDR3, as DNA: TGTGCCAGCAGTGTAGCGGGAGGGCCGGGAAATGAGCAGTTCTTC. V and J are TRBV2 and TRBJ2-1; TRBD2 aligns across 11 bases. Looked up from germline, CDR1 is SNHLY and CDR2 is FYNNEI. The CDR3 is 15 residues long. J lost 7 bases, V lost 4 bases, and 6 bases had no gene match.

V is TRBV7-2 and J is TRBJ1-1; TRBD1 matches at 9 bases. The germline V gene encodes CDR1 SGHTA and CDR2 FQGNSA. V gave up 5 bases and J gave up 4 bases; unmatched junction bases: 11. The CDR3 totals 16 residues. DNA of the CDR3: TGTGCCAGCAGCCTTTCACCGGGACAGGGAAGCACTGAAGCTTTCTTT. Amino acids: CASSLSPGQGSTEAFF.

This clone was detected only once. The V call is TRBV30, the J call TRBJ1-4; 9 bases line up with TRBD1. After removal of 2 bases from V and 0 bases from J, the junction contained 4 bases not matched to a gene. The CDR3 runs to 16 residues. Germline assignment: CDR1 GTSNPN and CDR2 SVGIG (reference sequence). The DNA for the CDR3 is TGTGCCTGGAGTAGCACAGGGGGCGCAACTAATGAAAAACTGTTTTTT. Translating gives CAWSSTGGATNEKLFF.

V and J are TRBV13 and TRBJ1-2; D possibly corresponds to TRBD1 (6 bases). The CDR3 is 16 residues long. CDR1 is PRHDT and CDR2 is FYEKMQ in the germline V gene (reference sequence). Trimming stripped 0 bases from V and 0 bases from J, with 11 bases between. Here the CDR3 reads CASSLGTGKANYGYTF. The CDR3 bases are TGTGCCAGCAGCTTAGGAACAGGGAAAGCTAACTATGGCTACACCTTC.

The gene calls are TRBV19 and TRBJ2-4, with 11 bases fitting TRBD2. CDR3 length: 17 residues. Germline CDR1 reads LNHDA; CDR2 reads SQIVND (reference sequence). With 6 bases clipped from V and 3 bases from J, the junction kept 10 bases outside the gene matches. Here the CDR3 reads CASSPPLAGERKNIQYF. Written as DNA, the CDR3 is TGTGCCAGTAGCCCCCCACTAGCGGGAGAGCGCAAAAACATTCAGTACTTC.